Sequencing of this T cell receptor (beta chain) was carried out in a study of cytomegalovirus exposure and HLA in healthy donors. Points from the study as a whole: Judged likely to be a sequencing artifact was a cluster of highly shared sequence variants. Researchers counted around 160 TCR beta chains as cytomegalovirus-associated. In a later analysis, TCR beta V- and J-gene trimming showed a link to a missense DCLRE1C variant.

Among the donors, all were healthy bone marrow donors. 13 Jbeta primers and 60 Vbeta primers were used for the PCR. Libraries were prepared by immunoSEQ multiplex PCR; TCRdb keeps only in-frame clonotypes and omits some of them. This sample's clone table lists tens of thousands of clones. Comments on this clone: No antigen is known for it.

The origin of this receptor is a woman in her thirties in good health and CMV-seropositive. The sequencing sample was made of PBMCs.

Here the CDR3 DNA reads TGCGCCAGCAGCACTGAGCCGAACACTGAAGCTTTCTTT. This encodes CASSTEPNTEAFF. The chain carries TRBV5-1 and TRBJ1-1, with no clear D. Germline CDR1 SGHRS, CDR2 YFSETQ. V was trimmed by 4 bases and J by 1 base, leaving 8 bases between them. This CDR3 comprises 13 residues.